The subject of this entry is one TCR beta chain. What it binds is unknown. Participants had chemo-refractory metastatic non-small-cell lung cancer and were treated with focal radiation plus ipilimumab CTLA-4 blockade. This sample is part of a study of radiotherapy plus CTLA-4 blockade in lung cancer. Turning to the study itself: Roughly 17% of patients responded objectively, and about 32% achieved disease control.

Study-level results: Response was reportedly best predicted by early blood T cell clone dynamics, with interferon-beta. There was expansion of tumor-derived TCR clones in blood after radiotherapy plus ipilimumab.

Clones were read by immunoSEQ multiplex PCR, and TCRdb kept only the in-frame ones, dropping some. The data hold roughly 77,000 clones, with roughly 74% observed a single time. This clonotype was sampled from a human donor with non-small cell lung cancer whose response to radiotherapy plus ipilimumab could not be evaluated. Sequenced material: peripheral blood, taken from a patient treated with radiotherapy plus ipilimumab.

The CDR3 sequence: CASSQGLAGSKTQYF. CDR3 in DNA: TGTGCCAGCAGCCAGGGACTAGCGGGGTCAAAGACCCAGTACTTC. The J gene is TRBJ2-5, the V gene TRBV4-2, with 13 bases lining up with TRBD2. The CDR3 extends over 15 amino acids. After removal of 3 bases from V and 6 bases from J, the junction contained 4 bases not matched to a gene. Germline V gene sequence: CDR1 LGHNA, CDR2 YNFKEQ.